The source of this T cell receptor (beta chain) is a study of blood T cells in healthy people across ages. General observations from the study: Higher diversity, along with more naive CD4+ cells, distinguished long-lived donors from aged donors.

A second PCR of roughly 6 to 12 cycles used a sample-barcoded 5' primer and a J-beta primer mix. Through a template-switch adaptor with 12 random nucleotides, each cDNA molecule received a tag. TCRdb reanalysed the 5' RACE reads using MiXCR and keeps one entry per CDR3 protein. The sample contains a few hundred thousand distinct CDR3 sequences, 25% to 30% of which appear only once. Germline CDR1 reads MNHEY; CDR2 reads SVGEGT. V was trimmed by 6 bases and J by 3 bases, leaving 17 bases between them. CDR3 length: 15 amino acids. This clonotype was recorded a few times. Antigen specificity is unknown. The chain carries TRBV6-2 or TRBV6-3 and TRBJ1-2; tentatively, D is TRBD1 (6 bases). This TCR was recovered from a woman between 70 and 85 years old in good health. The material sequenced was blood. The CDR3 region is CASRDQTGEYYGYTF. CDR3 bases: TGTGCCAGCAGGGACCAGACAGGTGAATACTATGGCTACACCTTC.